These 23 T cell receptor beta chains share one sample of origin, sequenced in a study of neoadjuvant anti-PD-1 for oral cavity cancer. Generated by immunoSEQ multiplex PCR, the TCRdb table keeps only in-frame clones and is missing some. The table shows more than 10,000 clones, with under 60% occurring only once. The sequencing here drew on tumor tissue, taken before nivolumab (anti-PD-1) treatment. These receptors came from a person between 35 and 79 years old with oral cavity squamous cell carcinoma.

This chain connects TRBV4-2 to TRBJ2-7; D gene unclear. The length of the CDR3 is 16 residues. V dropped 0 bases and J dropped 5 bases, with 17 bases sitting between them. Germline values: CDR1 LGHNA, CDR2 YNFKEQ. In DNA form, the CDR3 reads TGTGCCAGCAGCCAAGAAGTAAGGGCCGACGGTAACGAGCAGTACTTC. Translating it yields CASSQEVRADGNEQYF.

This clone has only a few counts. V and J are TRBV2 and TRBJ2-1, with 7 positions matching TRBD2. The V segment lost 7 bases and the J segment 7 bases; nucleotides outside the gene matches: 4. CDR1 and CDR2 from the germline V gene are SNHLY and FYNNEI. This CDR3 comprises 12 residues. CDR3 DNA: TGTGCCAGCAAGCGGGGAGAGAATGAGCAGTTCTTC. Protein sequence: CASKRGENEQFF.

This chain uses TRBV5-1 with TRBJ1-2, with 7 bases aligning to TRBD1. V trimming: 4 bases; J trimming: 2 bases; junction bases outside the gene matches: 5. There are 14 residues in the CDR3. Germline CDR1 is SGHRS and CDR2 is YFSETQ. CDR3 coding DNA: TGCGCCAGCAGCCCGGGACAGTCCAACTATGGCTACACCTTC. It encodes CASSPGQSNYGYTF.

This clone counts as medium-sized. The V and J genes are TRBV5-1 and TRBJ2-3, with TRBD2 identical over 9 bases. J lost 3 bases, V lost 4 bases, and 3 bases had no gene match. The CDR3 contains 14 residues. Germline CDR1 SGHRS, CDR2 YFSETQ. For the CDR3, the DNA is TGCGCCAGCAGCAGGGCGGGAGGGACAGATACGCAGTATTTT. It yields the protein CASSRAGGTDTQYF.

This chain links TRBV4-1 with TRBJ2-3; D is unclear. CDR3 length: 15 amino acids. Germline-derived CDR1 and CDR2 are MGHRA and YSYEKL. V gave up 0 bases and J gave up 9 bases, with 16 bases separating them. DNA for the CDR3: TGCGCCAGCAGCCAAGACGAGACTCCACTGGAGACGCAGTATTTT. It is translated as CASSQDETPLETQYF.

This chain links TRBV9 with TRBJ2-5; 10 bases align to TRBD2. Germline CDR1 SGDLS, CDR2 YYNGEE. With 0 bases clipped from V and 5 bases from J, the junction kept 7 bases outside the gene matches. CDR3 length: 16 amino acids. The CDR3 DNA follows: TGTGCCAGCAGCGTAGAATCAGCGGGAGGGTCCGAGACCCAGTACTTC. Its protein product is CASSVESAGGSETQYF.

By sample share, this clone is medium-sized. J is TRBJ2-7 and V is TRBV6-6; TRBD2 aligns across 9 bases. The V gene's germline CDR1 is MNHNY and CDR2 SVGAGI (reference sequence). The CDR3 runs 14 residues. After removal of 7 bases from V and 3 bases from J, the junction contained 7 bases not matched to a gene. CDR3 sequence (DNA): TGTGCCAGCAAGGCTAGCGGGACTCTCTACGAGCAGTACTTC. Residues: CASKASGTLYEQYF.

The chain carries TRBV4-1 and TRBJ1-4; D is unresolved. This CDR3 is built from 14 residues. Trimming took 3 bases from V and 0 from J, leaving 5 bases between them. Germline-derived CDR1 and CDR2 are MGHRA and YSYEKL. The CDR3 spells CASSQGTTNEKLFF. CDR3 nucleotide sequence: TGCGCCAGCAGCCAGGGAACAACTAATGAAAAACTGTTTTTT.

This chain links TRBV5-4 with TRBJ1-1; D call uncertain. With 1 base removed from V and 0 bases from J, the gap between germline ends came to 7 bases. The CDR3 runs 14 residues. Germline loops: CDR1 SGHNT, CDR2 YYREEE (reference sequence). CDR3 protein: CASSLITMNTEAFF. The CDR3 nucleotides are TGTGCCAGCAGCTTGATTACCATGAACACTGAAGCTTTCTTT.

The chain recombines TRBV7-8 with TRBJ2-3; a possible D gene is TRBD2 (5 bases). Germline loops: CDR1 SGHVS, CDR2 FQNEAQ. There are 16 residues in the CDR3. The ends were cut back, 5 bases at V and 3 bases at J, with 18 bases in the middle. This CDR3 reads CASSQRLRGTTDTQYF. The CDR3 DNA follows: TGTGCCAGCAGCCAGAGACTACGAGGAACGACAGATACGCAGTATTTT.

The chain recombines TRBV6-5 with TRBJ2-7; D might be TRBD2 (6 bases). V dropped 6 bases and J dropped 3 bases, with 12 bases sitting between them. Germline V gene data show CDR1 as MNHEY and CDR2 as SVGAGI. The CDR3 sequence is 13 residues long. Written as DNA, the CDR3 is TGTGCCAGCAGACCACCGGGGGTCTACGAGCAGTACTTC. This codes for CASRPPGVYEQYF.

The table lists this clone with a few counts. The rearrangement links TRBV7-9 to TRBJ1-1, with D hard to call. The germline V gene has CDR1 SEHNR and CDR2 FQNEAQ (reference sequence). This CDR3 spans 15 amino acids. V gave up 1 base and J gave up 5 bases, with 14 bases separating them. CDR3 sequence: CASSLGEGRGTEAFF. CDR3 bases: TGTGCCAGCAGCTTAGGGGAGGGAAGAGGGACTGAAGCTTTCTTT.

V is TRBV6-5 and J is TRBJ1-3; no definite D call. CDR3 size: 13 residues. In germline, CDR1 is MNHEY, CDR2 SVGAGI. With 5 bases removed from V and 4 bases from J, the gap between germline ends came to 9 bases. The CDR3 nucleotides are TGTGCCAGCAGTACCCCATCCGGAAACACCATATATTTT. Translating gives CASSTPSGNTIYF.

V is TRBV2 and J is TRBJ1-2, with D perhaps TRBD1 (6 bases). CDR1 and CDR2 (germline): SNHLY, FYNNEI. The V gene lost 7 bases and the J gene lost 8 bases, with 17 bases spanning the gap. This CDR3 is built from 13 residues. The CDR3 loop is CASMAEQGSGYTF. In nucleotides, the CDR3 is TGTGCCAGCATGGCAGAACAGGGAAGCGGCTACACCTTC.

The rearrangement joins TRBV11-2 to TRBJ1-4; no definite D call. This CDR3 is built from 17 residues. Trimming left V 5 bases short and J 0 bases short, with 16 bases between. Germline V gene sequence: CDR1 SGHAT, CDR2 FQNNGV. The CDR3 protein is CASSPATGRATNEKLFF. The DNA of the CDR3 is TGTGCCAGCAGCCCAGCAACCGGACGAGCAACTAATGAAAAACTGTTTTTT.

This clone has only a few counts. The chain recombines TRBV2 with TRBJ2-7; D is unclear. CDR3 length: 12 amino acids. Germline CDR1 and CDR2: SNHLY and FYNNEI. Trimming shortened V by 5 bases and J by 0 bases, and 5 bases separated the two germline ends. For the CDR3, the DNA is TGTGCCAGCAGTCAGAGCTCCTACGAGCAGTACTTC. As protein: CASSQSSYEQYF.

The chain uses TRBV9 and TRBJ2-5, with 10 bases aligning to TRBD2. Losses at the gene ends were 4 bases for V and 4 bases for J; bases not matched to a gene: 10. CDR3 length equals 16 residues. Per the germline V gene, CDR1 is SGDLS and CDR2 is YYNGEE. The CDR3 loop is CASSPRLVAGGETQYF. DNA of the CDR3: TGTGCCAGCAGCCCCCGACTCGTAGCGGGAGGAGAGACCCAGTACTTC.

The sample holds one count of this clone. The chain couples TRBV6-1 to TRBJ2-5; TRBD2 is a possible D gene (6 bases). The germline V and J ends were trimmed by 10 bases and 5 bases, with 17 bases remaining between them. Germline-derived CDR1 and CDR2 are MNHNS and SASEGT. The CDR3 consists of 13 residues. The CDR3 here is CATGLPLVETQYF. The CDR3 coding sequence is TGTGCCACGGGACTGCCTTTGGTCGAGACCCAGTACTTC.

This clone turned up a few times. The chain recombines TRBV7-9 with TRBJ2-7; TRBD2 is a possible D gene (6 bases). The CDR3 length is 14 residues. V gave up 5 bases and J gave up 2 bases, with 13 bases separating them. From germline, CDR1 is SEHNR and CDR2 FQNEAQ (reference sequence). This chain's CDR3 is CASSPRDFTYEQYF. The CDR3 bases are TGTGCCAGCAGCCCTAGGGACTTCACCTACGAGCAGTACTTC.

The gene calls are TRBV27 and TRBJ2-7; possibly TRBD2 for D (6 bases). Per germline, CDR1 MNHEY and CDR2 SMNVEV (reference sequence). V was shortened by 2 bases and J by 0 bases, with 11 bases between the two germline ends. The CDR3 runs 15 residues. The CDR3 bases are TGTGCCAGCAGTTTAGAGGGTAGCGGCTCCTACGAGCAGTACTTC. It specifies CASSLEGSGSYEQYF.

This clone was observed a handful of times. J is TRBJ2-3 and V is TRBV5-1, with 10 bases that match TRBD1. This CDR3 is built from 16 residues. Losses at the gene ends were 1 base for V and 5 bases for J; bases not matched to a gene: 7. CDR1 is SGHRS and CDR2 is YFSETQ in the germline V gene. The CDR3 sequence: CASSLSTGQGLDTQYF. CDR3 nucleotides: TGCGCCAGCAGCTTGAGTACGGGACAGGGGTTAGATACGCAGTATTTT.

This clone is classed as medium-sized. The chain uses TRBV6-5 and TRBJ2-3; 10 positions match TRBD1. Germline assignment: CDR1 MNHEY and CDR2 SVGAGI. The CDR3 loop spans 14 amino acids. The J segment lost 5 bases and the V segment lost 6 bases, leaving 5 bases of the junction unmatched. CDR3 coding DNA: TGTGCCAGCAGCCGACAGGGGGCTGAAGATACGCAGTATTTT. The encoded protein is CASSRQGAEDTQYF.

The rearrangement uses TRBV11-2 and TRBJ1-5, with D possibly being TRBD1 (5 bases). Trimming cost V 5 bases and J 1 base, with 12 bases left between them. This CDR3 has 15 amino acids. Germline values: CDR1 SGHAT, CDR2 FQNNGV. The CDR3 protein is CASSQAAGSNQPQHF. As DNA, the CDR3 is TGTGCCAGCAGCCAGGCGGCAGGGAGCAATCAGCCCCAGCATTTT.